These T cell receptor beta chains were read from a single sample in a study of blood T cell repertoires in COVID-19. Libraries were prepared by immunoSEQ multiplex PCR; TCRdb keeps only in-frame clonotypes and omits some of them. The sample includes more than 200,000 clones, approximately 86% of them seen just once. Specimen: peripheral blood. These TCRs come from a man aged 30 to 39 with active or convalescent COVID-19. CDR3s include the opening cysteine and the closing phenylalanine or tryptophan.

V	length	J	CDR3
TRBV7-2	14	TRBJ1-1	CASSLGTGSTEAFF
TRBV11-2	14	TRBJ2-5	CASSVSVAGGTQYF
TRBV19	15	TRBJ2-7	CASSQDRTMTSEQYF
TRBV5-4	12	TRBJ2-1	CASSSGSNEQFF
TRBV7-6	15	TRBJ2-1	CASRPRADSYNEQFF
TRBV20-1	14	TRBJ2-1	CSASGELSYNEQFF
TRBV23-1	17	TRBJ2-4	CASGRTHGTGRKNIQYF
TRBV3-1/TRBV3-2	17	TRBJ1-3	CASSQDPDLISGNTIYF
TRBV4-1	16	TRBJ1-6	CASSQDEGGSNSPLHF
TRBV10-3	14	TRBJ2-7	CAISEDQRNYEQYF
TRBV5-1	16	TRBJ2-3	CASSWTSGGPTDTQYF
TRBV6-6	13	TRBJ2-7	CASSLPGTYEQYF
TRBV7-3	14	TRBJ2-1	CASSPAGSYNEQFF
TRBV5-4	14	TRBJ1-2	CASSLDIPNYGYTF
TRBV19	13	TRBJ1-1	CASSITADTEAFF
TRBV5-5	16	TRBJ1-4	CASSSGGATTNEKLFF
TRBV2	16	TRBJ1-5	CASSEAPYREGQPQHF
TRBV6-5	14	TRBJ1-2	CASSRTTGGFGYTF
TRBV7-8	16	TRBJ1-3	CASSLWAGTSGNTIYF
TRBV4-3	16	TRBJ1-6	CASSPRLGGVDSPLHF
TRBV6-6	14	TRBJ1-1	CASSYLQGGTEAFF
TRBV5-8	15	TRBJ1-3	CASSYDRRSGNTIYF
TRBV2	15	TRBJ1-6	CASSVRFSYNSPLHF
TRBV19	12	TRBJ1-2	CASRSDSYGYTF
TRBV13	14	TRBJ2-7	CASSVRGAIYEQYF
TRBV9	15	TRBJ1-6	CASSFGGQSLSPLHF
TRBV20-1	16	TRBJ2-7	CSASTPERGAYYEQYF
TRBV25-1	12	TRBJ2-1	CASRGLQSEQFF
TRBV19	16	TRBJ1-5	CASTADRGGLGQPQHF
TRBV2	16	TRBJ1-3	CASREGGGTSGNTIYF
TRBV19	15	TRBJ1-5	CASSIAGGGNQPQHF
TRBV7-2	15	TRBJ1-5	CASSLGTGGYQPQHF
TRBV2	16	TRBJ2-2	CASSESGGGITGELFF
TRBV4-1	13	TRBJ2-2	CASKMTGTGELFF
TRBV11-2	14	TRBJ1-1	CASSFVGRGTEAFF
TRBV30	13	TRBJ1-1	CAWSVDSNTEAFF
TRBV29-1	10	TRBJ2-3	CSAYFDTQYF
TRBV20-1	12	TRBJ1-2	CSASRQAGGYTF